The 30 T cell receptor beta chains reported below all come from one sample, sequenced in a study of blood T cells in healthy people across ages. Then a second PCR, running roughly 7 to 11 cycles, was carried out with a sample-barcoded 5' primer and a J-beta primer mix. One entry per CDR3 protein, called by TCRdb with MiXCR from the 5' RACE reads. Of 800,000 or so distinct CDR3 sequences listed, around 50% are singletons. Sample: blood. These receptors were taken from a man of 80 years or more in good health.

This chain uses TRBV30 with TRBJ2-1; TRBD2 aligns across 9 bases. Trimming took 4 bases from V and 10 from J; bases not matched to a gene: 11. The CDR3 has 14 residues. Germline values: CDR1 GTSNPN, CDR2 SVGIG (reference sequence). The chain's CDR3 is CAWTNGGREGEQFF. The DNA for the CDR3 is TGTGCCTGGACTAACGGGGGGCGGGAGGGGGAGCAGTTCTTC.

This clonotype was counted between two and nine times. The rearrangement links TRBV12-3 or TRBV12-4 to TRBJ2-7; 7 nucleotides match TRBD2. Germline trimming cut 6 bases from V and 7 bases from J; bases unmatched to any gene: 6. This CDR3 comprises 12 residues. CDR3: CASSQTSFEQYF. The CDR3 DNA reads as TGTGCCAGCAGCCAGACTAGCTTTGAGCAGTACTTC.

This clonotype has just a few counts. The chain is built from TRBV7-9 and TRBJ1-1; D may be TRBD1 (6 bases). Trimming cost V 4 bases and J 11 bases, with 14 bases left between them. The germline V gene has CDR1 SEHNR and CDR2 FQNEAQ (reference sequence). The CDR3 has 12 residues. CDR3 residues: CASSYSGATAFF. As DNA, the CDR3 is TGTGCCAGCAGCTACTCAGGGGCGACGGCTTTCTTT.

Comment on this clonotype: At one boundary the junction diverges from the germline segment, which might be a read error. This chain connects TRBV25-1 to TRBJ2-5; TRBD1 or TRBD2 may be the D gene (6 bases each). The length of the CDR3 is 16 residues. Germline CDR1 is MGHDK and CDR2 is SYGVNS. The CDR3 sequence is CASSALGVGGTSEQCF. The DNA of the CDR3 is TGTGCCAGCAGTGCCCTAGGAGTCGGGGGCACCTCCGAGCAGTGCTTC.

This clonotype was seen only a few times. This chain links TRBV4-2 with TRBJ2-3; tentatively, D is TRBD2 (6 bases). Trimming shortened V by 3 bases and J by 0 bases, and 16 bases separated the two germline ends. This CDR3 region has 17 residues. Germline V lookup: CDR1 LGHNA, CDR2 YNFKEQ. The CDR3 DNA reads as TGTGCCAGCAGCCACGTTACTAGCATATCTAGCACAGATACGCAGTATTTT. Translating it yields CASSHVTSISSTDTQYF.

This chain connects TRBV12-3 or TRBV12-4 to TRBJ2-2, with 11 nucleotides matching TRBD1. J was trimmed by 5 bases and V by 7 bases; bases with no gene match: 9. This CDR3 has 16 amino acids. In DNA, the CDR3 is TGTGCCAGCATCACCCGGGGACAGGGGGTTACCGGGGAGCTGTTTTTT. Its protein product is CASITRGQGVTGELFF.

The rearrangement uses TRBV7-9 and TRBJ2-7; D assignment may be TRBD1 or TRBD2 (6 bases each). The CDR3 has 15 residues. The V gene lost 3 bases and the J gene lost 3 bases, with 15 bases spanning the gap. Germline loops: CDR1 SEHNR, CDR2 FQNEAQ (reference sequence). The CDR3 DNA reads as TGTGCCAGCAGCTTCCCAAAACAGGGAGGCTACGAGCAGTACTTC. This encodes CASSFPKQGGYEQYF.

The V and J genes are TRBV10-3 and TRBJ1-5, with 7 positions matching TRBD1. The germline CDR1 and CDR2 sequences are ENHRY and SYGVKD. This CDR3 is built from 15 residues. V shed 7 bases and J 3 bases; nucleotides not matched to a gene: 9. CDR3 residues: CAIKGAWQYNQPQHF. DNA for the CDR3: TGTGCCATCAAGGGGGCCTGGCAGTACAATCAGCCCCAGCATTTT.

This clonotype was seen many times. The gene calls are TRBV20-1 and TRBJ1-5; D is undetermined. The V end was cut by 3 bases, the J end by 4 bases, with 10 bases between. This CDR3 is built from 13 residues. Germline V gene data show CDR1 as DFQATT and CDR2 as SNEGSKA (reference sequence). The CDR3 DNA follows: TGCAGTGCTAGGGGAATAATAAATCAGCCCCAGCATTTT. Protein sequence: CSARGIINQPQHF.

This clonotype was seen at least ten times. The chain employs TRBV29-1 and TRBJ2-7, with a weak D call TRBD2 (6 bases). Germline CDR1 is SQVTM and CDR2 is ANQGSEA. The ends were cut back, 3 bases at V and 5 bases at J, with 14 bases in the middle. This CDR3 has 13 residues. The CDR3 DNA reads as TGCAGCGTTGACCCCGGGAGAGGGGACGAGCAGTACTTC. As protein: CSVDPGRGDEQYF.

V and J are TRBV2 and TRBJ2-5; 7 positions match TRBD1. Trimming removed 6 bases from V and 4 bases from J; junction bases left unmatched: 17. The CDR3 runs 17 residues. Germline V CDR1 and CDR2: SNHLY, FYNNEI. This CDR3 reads CASRRSQTGSGRETQYF. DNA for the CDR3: TGTGCCAGCAGGAGAAGCCAGACAGGGTCCGGTAGAGAGACCCAGTACTTC.

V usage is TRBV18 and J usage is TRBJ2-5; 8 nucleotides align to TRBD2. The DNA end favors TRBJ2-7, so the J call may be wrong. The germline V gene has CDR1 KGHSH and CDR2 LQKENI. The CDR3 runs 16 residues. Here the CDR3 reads CASSPFGGGRYYEQYF. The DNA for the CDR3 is TGTGCCAGCTCACCCTTTGGGGGCGGGAGGTACTACGAGCAGTACTTC.

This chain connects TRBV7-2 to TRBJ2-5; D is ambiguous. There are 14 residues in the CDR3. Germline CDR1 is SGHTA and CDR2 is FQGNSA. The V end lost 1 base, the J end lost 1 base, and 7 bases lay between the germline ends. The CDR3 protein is CASSLVGFQETQYF. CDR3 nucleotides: TGTGCCAGCAGCTTAGTTGGGTTCCAAGAGACCCAGTACTTC.

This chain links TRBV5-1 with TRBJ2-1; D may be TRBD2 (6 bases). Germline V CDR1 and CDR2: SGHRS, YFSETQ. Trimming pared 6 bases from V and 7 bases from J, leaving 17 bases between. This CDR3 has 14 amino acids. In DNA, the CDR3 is TGCGCCAGCACCTGGGACGGGAGACCGAATGAGCAGTTCTTC. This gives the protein CASTWDGRPNEQFF.

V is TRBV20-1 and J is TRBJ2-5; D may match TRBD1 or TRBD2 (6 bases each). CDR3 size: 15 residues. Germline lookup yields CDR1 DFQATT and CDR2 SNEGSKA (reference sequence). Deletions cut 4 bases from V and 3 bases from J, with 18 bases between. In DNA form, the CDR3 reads TGCAGTGCTACTGCGGGACAAACGGTTGAAGAGACCCAGTACTTC. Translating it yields CSATAGQTVEETQYF.

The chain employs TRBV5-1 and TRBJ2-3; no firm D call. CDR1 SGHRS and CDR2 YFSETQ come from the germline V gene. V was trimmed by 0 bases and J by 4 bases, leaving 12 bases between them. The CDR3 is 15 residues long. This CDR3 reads CASSLEVSHSDTQYF. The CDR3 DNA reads TGCGCCAGCAGCTTGGAAGTCAGCCACTCAGATACGCAGTATTTT.

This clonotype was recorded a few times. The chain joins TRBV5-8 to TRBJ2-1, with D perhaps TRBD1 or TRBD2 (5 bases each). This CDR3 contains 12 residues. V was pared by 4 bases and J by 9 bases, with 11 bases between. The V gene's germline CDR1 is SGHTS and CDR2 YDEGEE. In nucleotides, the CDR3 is TGTGCCAGCAGCCTGAGGGGAGTTGAGCAGTTCTTC. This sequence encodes CASSLRGVEQFF.

As DNA, the CDR3 is TGTGCCAGCAGTCGGCTACCGGGGGATCCCGGGGAGCTGTTTTTT. Its protein product is CASSRLPGDPGELFF. The rearrangement links TRBV6-4 to TRBJ2-2, with D perhaps matching TRBD2 (6 bases). V gave up 5 bases and J gave up 6 bases, with 16 bases separating them. This CDR3 has 15 residues. Germline values: CDR1 MRHNA, CDR2 SNTAGT.

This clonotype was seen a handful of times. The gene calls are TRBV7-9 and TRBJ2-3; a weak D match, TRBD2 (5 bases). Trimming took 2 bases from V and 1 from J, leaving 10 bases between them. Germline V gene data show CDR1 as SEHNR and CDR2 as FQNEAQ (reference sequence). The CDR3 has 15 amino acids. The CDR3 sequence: CASSLKRSGTDTQYF. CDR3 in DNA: TGTGCCAGCAGCTTAAAGCGGTCTGGCACAGATACGCAGTATTTT.

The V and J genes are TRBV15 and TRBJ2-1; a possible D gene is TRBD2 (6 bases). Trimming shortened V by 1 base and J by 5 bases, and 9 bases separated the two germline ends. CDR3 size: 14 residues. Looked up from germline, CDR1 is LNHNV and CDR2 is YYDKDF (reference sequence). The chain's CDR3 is CATSRASGDNEQFF. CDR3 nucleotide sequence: TGTGCCACCAGCAGAGCCTCGGGAGACAATGAGCAGTTCTTC.

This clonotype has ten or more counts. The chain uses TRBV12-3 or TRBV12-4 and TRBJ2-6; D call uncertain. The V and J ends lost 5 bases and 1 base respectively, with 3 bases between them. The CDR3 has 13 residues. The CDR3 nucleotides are TGTGCCAGCAGTAAATCTGGGGCCAACGTCCTGACTTTC. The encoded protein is CASSKSGANVLTF.

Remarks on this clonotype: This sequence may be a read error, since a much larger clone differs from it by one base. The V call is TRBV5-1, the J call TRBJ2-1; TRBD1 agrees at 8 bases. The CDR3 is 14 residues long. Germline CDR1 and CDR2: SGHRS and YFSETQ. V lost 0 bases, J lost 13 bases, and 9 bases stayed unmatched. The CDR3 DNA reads TGCGCCAGCAGCTTGGCCGGACAGGGAGAGACCCAGTTCTTC. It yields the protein CASSLAGQGETQFF.

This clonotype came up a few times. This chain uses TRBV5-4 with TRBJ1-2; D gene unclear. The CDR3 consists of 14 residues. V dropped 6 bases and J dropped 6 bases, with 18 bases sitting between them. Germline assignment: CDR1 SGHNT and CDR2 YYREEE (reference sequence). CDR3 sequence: CASTLDPPSHGYTF. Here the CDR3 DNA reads TGTGCCAGCACCCTGGACCCCCCATCGCATGGCTACACCTTC.

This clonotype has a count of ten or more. As DNA, the CDR3 is TGTGCCAGCAGCTTAGCGGGGCTCTCCTACGAGCAGTACTTC. This gives the protein CASSLAGLSYEQYF. This sequence joins TRBV7-2 and TRBJ2-7, with D possibly TRBD1 on 5 matching bases. V was shortened by 0 bases and J by 0 bases, with 6 bases between the two germline ends. CDR1 and CDR2 (germline): SGHTA, FQGNSA. The CDR3 sequence is 14 residues long. The complete variable domain, with remaining parts taken from reference TRBV7-2 and TRBJ2-7, reads GAGVSQSPSNKVTEKGKDVELRCDPISGHTALYWYRQSLGQGLEFLIYFQGNSAPDKSGLPSDRFSAERTGGSVSTLTIQRTQQEDSAVYLCASSLAGLSYEQYFGPGTRLTVT.

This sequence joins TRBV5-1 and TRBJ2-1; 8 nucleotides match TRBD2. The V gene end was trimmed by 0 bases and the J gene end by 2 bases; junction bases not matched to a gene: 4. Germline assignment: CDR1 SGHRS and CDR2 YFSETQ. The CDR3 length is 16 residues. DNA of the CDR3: TGCGCCAGCAGCTTGGAAGGCGGGGGGCCCTACAATGAGCAGTTCTTC. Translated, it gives CASSLEGGGPYNEQFF.

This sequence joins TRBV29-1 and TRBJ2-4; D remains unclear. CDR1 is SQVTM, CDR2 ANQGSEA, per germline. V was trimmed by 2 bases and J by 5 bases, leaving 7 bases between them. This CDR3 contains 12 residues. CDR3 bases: TGCAGCGTTGAATCACACCAAAACATTCAGTACTTC. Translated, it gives CSVESHQNIQYF.

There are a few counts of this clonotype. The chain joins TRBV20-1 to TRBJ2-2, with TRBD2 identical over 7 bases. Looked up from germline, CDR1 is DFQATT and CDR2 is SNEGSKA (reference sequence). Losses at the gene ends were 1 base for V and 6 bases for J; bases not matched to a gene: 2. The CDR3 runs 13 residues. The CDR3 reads CSARGLAAGELFF. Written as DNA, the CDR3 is TGCAGTGCTAGAGGGCTAGCGGCCGGGGAGCTGTTTTTT.

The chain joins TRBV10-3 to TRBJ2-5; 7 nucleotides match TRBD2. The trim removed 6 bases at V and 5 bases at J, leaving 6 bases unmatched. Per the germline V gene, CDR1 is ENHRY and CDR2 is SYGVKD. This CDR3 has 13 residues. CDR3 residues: CAISRGVRETQYF. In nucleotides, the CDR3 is TGTGCCATCAGCCGGGGGGTCAGGGAGACCCAGTACTTC.

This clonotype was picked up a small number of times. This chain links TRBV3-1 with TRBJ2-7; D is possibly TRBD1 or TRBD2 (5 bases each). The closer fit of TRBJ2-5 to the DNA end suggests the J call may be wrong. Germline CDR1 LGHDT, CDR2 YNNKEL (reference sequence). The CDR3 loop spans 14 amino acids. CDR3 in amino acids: CASSQDPGLETQYF. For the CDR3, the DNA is TGTGCCAGCAGCCAAGATCCGGGGCTAGAGACCCAGTACTTC.

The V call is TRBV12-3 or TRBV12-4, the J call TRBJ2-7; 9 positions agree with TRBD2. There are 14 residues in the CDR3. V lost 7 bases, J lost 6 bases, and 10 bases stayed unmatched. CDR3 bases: TGTGCCAGCACGGCGGGACTAGCAATTTCCGAGCAGTACTTC. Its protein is CASTAGLAISEQYF.